The rows below give T cell receptor beta chains drawn from one sample of a study of T cells in Graves' hyperthyroidism and ophthalmopathy. TCRdb recomputed calls from the multiplex PCR reads with MiXCR, one row per CDR3 protein. The repertoire holds 600,000 to 900,000 distinct CDR3 sequences, around 17% seen once, with around 8.1% in the top ten. Sequenced material: blood. The source is a man younger than 30 with Graves' hyperthyroidism. CDR3s include the opening cysteine and the closing phenylalanine or tryptophan. Fields, in order: clone size, D gene, J gene, V gene, CDR3 protein, CDR3 DNA. A D gene is named only where the DNA matches it firmly. A clone size is listed for some rows: how often the clone was seen (once, few, many), or a class if it is expanded.

clone size: many
D gene: TRBD2
J gene: TRBJ2-7
V gene: TRBV11-3
CDR3 protein: CASSPREGNYEQYF
CDR3 DNA: TGTGCCAGCAGCCCGCGGGAGGGCAACTACGAGCAGTACTTC

clone size: NA
D gene: NA
J gene: TRBJ2-7
V gene: TRBV3-1
CDR3 protein: CASSPPGRPGEQYF
CDR3 DNA: TGTGCCAGCAGCCCCCCGGGGCGGCCGGGGGAGCAGTACTTC

clone size: NA
D gene: NA
J gene: TRBJ2-1
V gene: TRBV20-1
CDR3 protein: CSAGGASSYNEQFF
CDR3 DNA: TGCAGTGCTGGGGGCGCTAGCTCCTACAATGAGCAGTTCTTC

clone size: many
D gene: TRBD1
J gene: TRBJ1-2
V gene: TRBV28
CDR3 protein: CASSFPGTGYGYTF
CDR3 DNA: TGTGCCAGCAGTTTCCCCGGGACAGGATATGGCTACACCTTC

clone size: few
D gene: TRBD1
J gene: TRBJ2-7
V gene: TRBV20-1
CDR3 protein: CSATIRQGSSYEQYF
CDR3 DNA: TGCAGTGCTACAATCCGACAGGGTAGCTCCTACGAGCAGTACTTC

clone size: few
D gene: NA
J gene: TRBJ2-5
V gene: TRBV28
CDR3 protein: CASSFIGFGETQYF
CDR3 DNA: TGTGCCAGCAGTTTTATCGGTTTTGGGGAGACCCAGTACTTC

clone size: many
D gene: NA
J gene: TRBJ1-5
V gene: TRBV28
CDR3 protein: CASSFDGQPQHF
CDR3 DNA: TGTGCCAGCAGTTTCGACGGGCAGCCCCAGCATTTT

clone size: NA
D gene: NA
J gene: TRBJ2-7
V gene: TRBV28
CDR3 protein: CASWDGSSLEQYF
CDR3 DNA: TGTGCCAGCTGGGACGGCTCCTCTCTCGAGCAGTACTTC

clone size: NA
D gene: NA
J gene: TRBJ2-5
V gene: TRBV5-1
CDR3 protein: CASSGDEKETQYF
CDR3 DNA: TGCGCCAGCAGCGGTGACGAAAAGGAGACCCAGTACTTC

clone size: NA
D gene: NA
J gene: TRBJ2-3
V gene: TRBV19
CDR3 protein: CASSTYVGDTQYF
CDR3 DNA: TGTGCCAGTAGTACCTATGTCGGAGATACGCAGTATTTT

clone size: many
D gene: TRBD2
J gene: TRBJ2-7
V gene: TRBV28
CDR3 protein: CASTTAGTSGRLEQYF
CDR3 DNA: TGTGCCAGCACGACGGCAGGGACTAGCGGGAGACTGGAGCAGTACTTC

clone size: NA
D gene: NA
J gene: TRBJ1-5
V gene: TRBV20-1
CDR3 protein: CSARVSNQPQHF
CDR3 DNA: TGCAGTGCTAGAGTTAGCAATCAGCCCCAGCATTTT

clone size: NA
D gene: NA
J gene: TRBJ2-2
V gene: TRBV6-1
CDR3 protein: CASSPRDPRGTGELFF
CDR3 DNA: TGTGCCAGCAGTCCCCGCGATCCCCGGGGCACCGGGGAGCTGTTTTTT

clone size: many
D gene: NA
J gene: TRBJ2-7
V gene: TRBV6-1
CDR3 protein: CASSSPNSYEQYF
CDR3 DNA: TGTGCCAGCAGTTCCCCCAACAGCTACGAGCAGTACTTC

clone size: few
D gene: TRBD2
J gene: TRBJ2-1
V gene: TRBV9
CDR3 protein: CASSESRLAGGPENEQFF
CDR3 DNA: TGTGCCAGCAGCGAAAGCAGACTAGCGGGAGGGCCGGAAAATGAGCAGTTCTTC

clone size: NA
D gene: NA
J gene: TRBJ1-1
V gene: TRBV29-1
CDR3 protein: CSAGTGYGTEAFF
CDR3 DNA: TGCAGCGCCGGAACAGGGTACGGCACTGAAGCTTTCTTT